This T cell receptor beta chain was recovered during a study of T cells in Graves' hyperthyroidism and ophthalmopathy. Points from the study as a whole: Ophthalmopathy prediction by the model preceded onset by a median roughly 6.3 months. Peripheral blood also featured most of the thyroid clonotypes expanded above 0.001.

Comment on this clonotype: Its antigen remains unknown.

The CDR3 length is 12 residues. CDR1 is MNHNS, CDR2 SASEGT, per germline. V lost 5 bases, J lost 4 bases, and 8 bases lay in between. RNA transcripts gave rise to amplified TCR beta CDR3 regions. TCR CDR3 regions were first amplified by RT-PCR with HTBI primers. TCRdb re-called the multiplex PCR reads through MiXCR, storing one row per CDR3 protein. This sample has roughly 250,000 distinct CDR3 sequences; roughly 22% occur once, and the top ten carry around 64%. Ophthalmopathy patients all had a Clinical Activity Score of at least 3, a NOSPECS grade of at least 4 and disease under 3 months old. Each 10 ml fresh peripheral blood draw supplied the PBMCs.

Sequences were obtained from blood. This rearrangement joins TRBV6-1 to TRBJ1-1; D ambiguous. The source of this sequence is a man aged 30 to 39 with Graves' ophthalmopathy. Here the CDR3 DNA reads TGTGCCAGCAGTTATCGCCTCACTGAAGCTTTCTTT. Its translation: CASSYRLTEAFF.